This T cell receptor (beta chain) was obtained from a study of cytomegalovirus exposure and HLA in healthy donors (TCRdb year 2017). Context from the whole study: In an earlier analysis of around 540 of the donors, 276 Gb of sequence data and 100 million or so unique TCR beta sequences from about 179 million T cells were reported. Because of strong linkage in the cohort, roughly five DR-DQ haplotypes were treated as single units for association and clustering. Donor age, sex, ethnicity and CMV serostatus were collected together with the repertoire data. Rather than drawing on any new phenotypic data, the later analysis identified candidate immune exposures from TCR beta sequences and the way those sequences occurred across donors. Using immunosequencing, the study profiled T cell repertoires from roughly 650 subjects and related those repertoires to cytomegalovirus serostatus. Genome-wide SNP genotypes for about 65% of the 666 donors were used in a later genetic analysis, which treated that subset as a discovery cohort. In an earlier analysis of 587 of the donors, high-throughput TCR beta sequencing was used to judge whether each TCR beta V gene segment behaved as functional or pseudogenic. Of the roughly 400 genotyped donors, approximately 83% fell in the genetic ancestry cluster associated with self-reported Caucasian donors. Typing coverage varied by locus: roughly 620-640 donors for A, B, C, DRB1 and DQB1; roughly 510 for DQA1; some 610 for DPA1; approximately 490 for DPB1. Class I and class II HLA loci were covered by the typing at four-digit resolution. An early release covering some 640 HLA-typed donors comprised about 320 gigabases of sequencing data and approximately 85 million unique TCR sequences. On average, about 240,000 unique TCR beta nucleotide sequences were sequenced per donor among roughly 430 genotyped donors of the cohort, with roughly a sixth of those sequences being non-productive. To predict cytomegalovirus infection status, the study brought together high-throughput TCR immunosequencing, statistical association of individual TCRs with disease status, and machine learning. Besides the first cohort of 666 subjects, a separate validation cohort made up of some 110 different subjects was used. A later analysis re-analyzed previously published TCR beta repertoires from roughly 630 donors and added high-resolution HLA genotyping to study TCR occurrence patterns. The aim of the study was to test whether cataloging public T cell receptors could identify signatures of past pathogen exposure. Every repertoire in the discovery cohort had been generated on one and the same sequencing platform.

The CDR3 goes from the cysteine to the phenylalanine over 12 residues. The CDR3 DNA has 36 bases and is translated from base 1. Looking up the germline V gene yields CDR1 SGDLS and CDR2 YYNGEE. Between the V and J ends, shortened by 4 bases and 9 bases respectively, the junction contains 8 bases. The cohort consisted of approximately 690 healthy bone marrow donors. Cohort members were all nominally healthy when sampled, although unrecorded immune exposures were likely present. The donor tested CMV seropositive, placing the donor among the 289 seropositive members of the cohort. Each donor provided a peripheral blood sample, and peripheral blood mononuclear cells were used for TCR beta sequencing. The Qiagen DNeasy Blood Extraction Kit was used to extract genomic DNA from the blood cell samples. Summary of the overall study and its limitations: According to the authors, the approach could potentially be generalized to other disease states and immunological phenotypes. Because counts were too low, 15 to 20 rarely observed V segments, including chromosome 9 orphons, were excluded from the earlier analysis of 587 of the donors. At a false discovery rate of 0.05, a later analysis linked under 20,000 TCR beta sequences to specific HLA alleles. Sequencing depth was assumed to be roughly uniform across donors in the presence/absence analyses, though that assumption may not hold. In a later analysis, TCR association rates were found to vary across HLA loci, with the most associated TCRs seen for DRB1 alleles and the fewest for HLA-C alleles. Compared with equally common non-associated chains, HLA-associated TCR beta chains in a later analysis were more clonally expanded and had lower generation probabilities. The 87-base-pair reads could not distinguish some IMGT-functional V segments, including TRBV6-2 and TRBV6-3, so those segments were excluded. A later analysis reported that several top co-occurrence clusters appeared linked to parvovirus B19, influenza, CMV and Epstein-Barr virus. According to a later genetic analysis, donors in an Asian-associated ancestry cluster had fewer N-insertions in productive TCRs than the approximately 670-donor mean. V-gene and J-gene trimming of TCR beta chains was associated with a missense DCLRE1C variant in a later genetic analysis, and the association was replicated in an independent cohort. The classifier was reported to diagnose cytomegalovirus status with high specificity and sensitivity in both the original and validation cohorts. CMV serostatus was the only immune exposure information available for the cohort. A further reported finding was that TCR beta sequences accurately predicted the HLA-A and HLA-B alleles for most subjects in the first cohort. The cohort was sequenced for TCR beta chains only, and without alpha or paired-chain data the features that could be detected were limited. Most CMV-associated TCR beta chains appeared to be HLA-restricted in a later analysis, and the HLA associations seemed to be driven largely by CMV exposure. In vitro tests confirmed that a few of the cytomegalovirus-associated TCR beta chains recognize cytomegalovirus antigens. While some public TCRs were present in many individuals, most TCR sequences turned up only very rarely across donors. Correlated functional status among segregating V segments might be attributable to linkage disequilibrium, but an unknown experimental factor could not be ruled out. Because HLA typing was missing for some donors at each locus, association tests included only the typed subset. Strong co-occurrence of HLA alleles, especially DR and DQ, made assigning TCR associations to individual alleles difficult. Broadly in line with IMGT annotations, most TCR beta V segments showed up in productive rearrangements about 87% or about 30% of the time in an earlier analysis of approximately 600 of the donors. A cluster of highly shared sequence variants was judged likely to represent a technical artifact of the sequencing pipeline. The study listed 150 to 200 TCR beta chains as associated with cytomegalovirus.

For this clone: Which antigen it targets is not known. Base qualities are not at hand, and no much larger clone is one base apart.

Library preparation was by the immunoSEQ multiplex PCR assay. A mixture of 60 forward primers for TCR Vbeta segments and 13 reverse primers for TCR Jbeta segments was used in the multiplex PCR. Amplification of the CDR3 region of rearranged TCR beta genes was performed with a multiplex PCR assay on genomic DNA. Amplified TCR beta libraries were sequenced as 87-base-pair reads on the Illumina HiSeq System. The study's own analysis went as follows. Across the 500 to 850 repertoires, a later analysis counted some 80 million unique TCR beta chains, some 11 million of which were shared by at least two donors. Raw reads were error-corrected and collapsed into unique sequences by a nearest-neighbor algorithm in which closely related sequences were merged to remove PCR and sequencing errors. To assign V, D and J gene segments, CDR3 sequences were aligned to IMGT reference sequences. For a sequence to be retained, at least a six-nucleotide match to both a V gene segment and a J gene segment was required. Rearrangements were classified as productive when the CDR3 lacked stop codons and remained in frame with V and J, and all other rearrangements were classified as non-productive. Following IMGT convention, CDR3 was defined as the stretch from the second conserved V-encoded cysteine to the conserved J-encoded phenylalanine. Sequences without an unambiguous match to a single V gene segment were excluded from the earlier analysis of about 600 of the donors. In an earlier analysis of a few hundred of the donors, a V segment was called functional when productive rearrangements were above 56.7%, and segregating when the standard deviation between donors exceeded 5%. To diagnose cytomegalovirus status from the catalog of TCR beta chain sequences, a statistical classification framework was built. A later analysis assigned V and J genes by comparing TCR nucleotide sequences with IMGT/GENE-DB human TR gene sequences. Using the TCRdist pipeline, a later analysis assigned CDR3 sequences along with most-parsimonious VDJ recombination scenarios. A later analysis defined each TCR beta chain by its CDR3 amino acid sequence plus V-gene family, and excluded reads lacking a unique V-gene family. A later analysis removed 550 to 650 highly shared, low-generation-probability nucleotide sequences to deal with suspected cross-contamination and a sequencing artifact. A later analysis calculated a clonal expansion index for each public chain from normalized within-repertoire ranks of inferred template counts. In a later analysis, generation probabilities were computed with a VDJ recombination model fitted to out-of-frame rearrangements, and the resulting probabilities were checked against IGoR. In a later analysis, TCR-TCR, TCR-HLA and TCR-CMV co-occurrence was scored with hypergeometric tests, and a repertoire-size bias correction was applied to TCR pairs. To estimate false discovery rates, a later analysis permuted the HLA or CMV assignments 20 times. In a later analysis, co-occurring TCRs were grouped using DBSCAN, with TCRdist sequence similarity added in when clustering inside HLA-allele-positive subsets. Repertoires with fewer than 30,000 or more than 120,000 public chains were left out of co-occurrence clustering, as were about 5 repertoires with anomalous nucleotide sharing. Imported from immuneACCESS, the table was reduced by TCRdb to in-frame sequences with V and J called. These copies leave out some clones; in studies compared against another copy, an unresolved V gene accounts for under half, and the cause of the remainder is not known. The V and J calls and the clone size are those of that table, but D and trimming were determined from the DNA. In all, the sample holds 66,000 or so clones, and roughly 90% of those were seen once. The ten largest clones add up to about 1.6% of the sample.

This sequence originates from a man aged 25-45 years in good health and CMV-seropositive. What was sequenced was PBMCs. The chain couples TRBV9 to TRBJ1-6; the D gene cannot be resolved reliably. The sequenced DNA is TGTGCCAGCAGCCCAGGAGGTTCACCCCTCCACTTT. This codes for CASSPGGSPLHF.